The sample holds one count of the clone carrying this T cell receptor beta chain. Its antigen is unknown. Deletions cut 5 bases from V and 10 bases from J, with 15 bases between. CDR1 SGHVS and CDR2 FNYEAQ come from the germline V gene. The CDR3 is made up of 13 amino acids. This sample stems from a study of OX40 agonist ivuxolimab in advanced cancers. The overall study: Patients were infused with ivuxolimab every 2 weeks at 0.01 to 10 mg/kg. Of the patients, three showed partial responses, one with hepatocellular carcinoma and two with cutaneous melanoma.

Study-level points and caveats: Low levels of normalized T-cell clonal expansion also appeared in some nonresponders.

Data came from immunoSEQ multiplex PCR; TCRdb stores just in-frame clones and leaves some out. The sample records about 28,000 clones, roughly 83% being singletons. Sequencing used CD4+ or CD8+ T cells sorted from blood, obtained in a trial of the OX40 agonist ivuxolimab. The rearrangement joins TRBV7-6 to TRBJ2-1; D not resolved. The TCR sequence derives from an adult with an advanced solid tumor such as melanoma, head and neck, liver or kidney cancer. The CDR3 sequence: CASSDLVLGEQFF. Here the CDR3 DNA reads TGTGCCAGCAGCGACCTAGTGTTGGGCGAGCAGTTCTTC.